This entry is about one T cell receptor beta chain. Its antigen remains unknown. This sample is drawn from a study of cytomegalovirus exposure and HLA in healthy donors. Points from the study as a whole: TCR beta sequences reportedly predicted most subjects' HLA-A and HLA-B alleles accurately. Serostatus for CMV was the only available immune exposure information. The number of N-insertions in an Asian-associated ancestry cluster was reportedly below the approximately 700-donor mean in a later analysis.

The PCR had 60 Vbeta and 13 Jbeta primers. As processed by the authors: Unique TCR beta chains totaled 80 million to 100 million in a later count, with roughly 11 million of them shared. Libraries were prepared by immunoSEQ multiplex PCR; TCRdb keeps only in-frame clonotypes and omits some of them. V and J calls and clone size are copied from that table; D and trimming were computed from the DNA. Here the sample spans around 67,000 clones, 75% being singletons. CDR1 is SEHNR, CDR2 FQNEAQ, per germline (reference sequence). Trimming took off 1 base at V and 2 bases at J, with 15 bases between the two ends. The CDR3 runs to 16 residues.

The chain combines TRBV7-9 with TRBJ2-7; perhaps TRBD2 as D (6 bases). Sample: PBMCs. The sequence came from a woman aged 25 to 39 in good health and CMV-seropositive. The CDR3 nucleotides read TGTGCCAGCAGCTTAGGCACTAGCCCCAGCCCCTACGAGCAGTACTTC. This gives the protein CASSLGTSPSPYEQYF. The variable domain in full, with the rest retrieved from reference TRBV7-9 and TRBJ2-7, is DTGVSQNPRHKITKRGQNVTFRCDPISEHNRLYWYRQTLGQGPEFLTYFQNEAQLEKSRLLSDRFSAERPKGSFSTLEIQRTEQGDSAMYLCASSLGTSPSPYEQYFGPGTRLTVT.